This T cell receptor (beta chain) was observed in a study of CD8 T cells in Susac syndrome. The CDR3 runs 12 residues. CDR1 is SGHAT and CDR2 is FQNNGV in the germline V gene. V was cut by 1 base and J by 4 bases, with 4 bases left in between. Sequencing of TCR beta was carried out in blood CD8+ and CD4+ T cells. Negative isolation yielded the CD8+ and CD4+ T cells, while FACS enriched the TEMRA cells. A quantity of about 0.5 to 1 ug RNA underwent reverse transcription using random hexamers. Amplification of the TCR beta CDR3 was carried out by immunoSEQ multiplex PCR, which spanned a total of 54 Vbeta and 13 Jbeta segments. Via MiXCR, TCRdb re-called the immunoSEQ multiplex PCR reads, giving one row per CDR3 protein. The table includes more than 85,000 distinct CDR3 sequences, 90% to 98% detected once.

This chain links TRBV11-2 with TRBJ1-1; D gene unclear. Source material: CD4+ T cells from PBMCs. The sequence was obtained from a human donor in good health. The CDR3: CASSLVGTEAFF. CDR3 coding DNA: TGTGCCAGCAGCTTAGTTGGCACTGAAGCTTTCTTT.